These T cell receptor beta chains were read from a single sample in a study of CD8+ T cells in alopecia areata. The data were produced by immunoSEQ multiplex PCR, yet TCRdb's version contains in-frame clones alone and is incomplete. The sample carries over 200,000 clones, approximately 61% recorded once. The material sequenced was CD4+ T cells sorted from blood, taken at week 0. These receptors originate from a human donor with alopecia areata. The CDR3 runs from the conserved cysteine through the conserved F or W. D genes are given only for firm matches. Clone size is shown for a subset of rows, as once, few, many or a class of expanded clone.

d_gene	abundance	v_gene	j_gene	CDR3nt	CDR3aa
-	few	TRBV29-1	TRBJ2-7	TGCAGCGTTCAAGGGGTCGCCTACGAGCAGTACTTC	CSVQGVAYEQYF
TRBD2	-	TRBV11-2	TRBJ2-7	TGTGCCAGCAGCCCCGAGGCGGGAGGACCCTACGAGCAGTACTTC	CASSPEAGGPYEQYF
-	-	TRBV2	TRBJ2-4	TGTGCCAGCGTCCCCGGACTGGGGGCCAAAAACATTCAGTACTTC	CASVPGLGAKNIQYF
-	-	TRBV7-9	TRBJ1-2	TGTGCCAGCAGCTTGCCTTCGACGACCCCAGCGCGTGGCTACACCTTC	CASSLPSTTPARGYTF
-	-	TRBV29-1	TRBJ2-3	TGCAGCGTTGATGAGAGTTTCACAGATACGCAGTATTTT	CSVDESFTDTQYF
TRBD2	-	TRBV5-1	TRBJ2-1	TGCGCCAGCAGCCCCGGGAGGACTACGTACAATGAGCAGTTCTTC	CASSPGRTTYNEQFF
-	-	TRBV7-2	TRBJ1-6	TGTGCCAGCAGCTTTCGGCCAGGGGATTCACCCCTCCACTTT	CASSFRPGDSPLHF
TRBD2	-	TRBV6-5	TRBJ2-3	TGTGCCAGCGGACTCCTAGCGGGGGCAGATACGCAGTATTTT	CASGLLAGADTQYF
-	-	TRBV7-8	TRBJ1-2	TGTGCCAGCAGCTTACTTTGGGGAAGGGTGGGTGACTATGGCTACACCTTC	CASSLLWGRVGDYGYTF
-	once	TRBV15	TRBJ2-7	TGTGCCACCAGCAGAGGAGGGTCGCTCTACGAGCAGTACTTC	CATSRGGSLYEQYF
-	-	TRBV29-1	TRBJ2-7	TGCAGCGTAGCACCAGGGGCGTCCTTCGGGTACGAGCAGTACTTC	CSVAPGASFGYEQYF
TRBD2	-	TRBV4-1	TRBJ2-7	TGCGCCAGCAGCCAAGATAGTTGGGCTAGCGGGGCCAACGAGCAGTACTTC	CASSQDSWASGANEQYF
-	-	TRBV5-1	TRBJ1-1	TGCGCCAGCAGCTTGGCGCAGAGGAGTATGAACACTGAAGCTTTCTTT	CASSLAQRSMNTEAFF
TRBD1	-	TRBV25-1	TRBJ2-7	TGTGCCAGCAGTGTCCTCCCTGGTCGGGACAGGAGCTCCTACGAGCAGTACTTC	CASSVLPGRDRSSYEQYF